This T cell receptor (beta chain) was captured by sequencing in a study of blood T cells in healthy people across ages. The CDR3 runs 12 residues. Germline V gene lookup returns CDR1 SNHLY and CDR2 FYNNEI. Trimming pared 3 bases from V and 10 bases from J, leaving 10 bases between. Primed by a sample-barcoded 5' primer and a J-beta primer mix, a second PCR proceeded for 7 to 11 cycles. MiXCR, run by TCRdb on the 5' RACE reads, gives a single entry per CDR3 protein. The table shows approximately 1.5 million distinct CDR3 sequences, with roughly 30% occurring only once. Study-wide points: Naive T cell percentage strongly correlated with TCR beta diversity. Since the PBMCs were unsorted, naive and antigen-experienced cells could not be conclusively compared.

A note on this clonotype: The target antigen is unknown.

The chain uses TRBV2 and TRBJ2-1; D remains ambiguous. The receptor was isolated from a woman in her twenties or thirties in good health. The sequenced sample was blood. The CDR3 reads CASSDGTREQFF. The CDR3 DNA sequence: TGTGCCAGCAGTGACGGAACCCGAGAGCAGTTCTTC.